The 26 T cell receptor beta chains listed next were all sequenced from one sample in a study of CD8 T cells in Susac syndrome. The authors reverse transcribed roughly 0.5 to 1 ug RNA with random hexamers. MiXCR, applied by TCRdb to the immunoSEQ multiplex PCR reads, yields one record per CDR3 protein. The sample shows roughly 190,000 distinct CDR3 sequences, 90% to 95% of them seen only once. Specimen: CD4+ T cells from PBMCs. Every receptor here comes from a human donor in good health.

The rearrangement joins TRBV3-1 to TRBJ2-5; D is unresolved. Germline assignment: CDR1 LGHDT and CDR2 YNNKEL (reference sequence). Trimming removed 1 base from V and 4 bases from J, with 4 bases in between. CDR3 size: 12 residues. CDR3 region: CASSQGTETQYF. Written as DNA, the CDR3 is TGTGCCAGCAGCCAAGGGACAGAGACCCAGTACTTC.

This sequence joins TRBV7-9 and TRBJ2-5; D not certain. Germline lookup yields CDR1 SEHNR and CDR2 FQNEAQ (reference sequence). Trimming cost V 1 base and J 5 bases, with 11 bases left between them. CDR3 length equals 14 residues. For the CDR3, the DNA is TGTGCCAGCAGCTTAGGTACATTCGAGGAGACCCAGTACTTC. Amino acids: CASSLGTFEETQYF.

This clonotype was counted once. CDR3 region: CAWSPTGTGGTEQYF. DNA of the CDR3: TGTGCCTGGAGCCCTACCGGGACAGGAGGCACAGAGCAGTACTTC. This chain connects TRBV30 to TRBJ2-7; 8 nucleotides match TRBD1. The CDR3 has 15 amino acids. Germline values: CDR1 GTSNPN, CDR2 SVGIG (reference sequence). V lost 3 bases to trimming and J lost 7 bases; unmatched junction nucleotides: 14.

The chain employs TRBV6-2 or TRBV6-3 and TRBJ1-2; TRBD1 might be the D (6 bases). The CDR3 runs to 13 residues. Germline lookup yields CDR1 MNHEY and CDR2 SVGEGT. Trimming pared 5 bases from V and 6 bases from J, leaving 13 bases between. The CDR3 DNA follows: TGTGCCAGCAGTCTACAGGGCGCCCATGGCTACACCTTC. Amino acid sequence: CASSLQGAHGYTF.

The CDR3 protein is CASSLAARNEQFF. The CDR3 DNA is TGCGCCAGCAGCTTGGCCGCCCGGAATGAGCAGTTCTTC. The chain joins TRBV5-1 to TRBJ2-1; D is ambiguous. This CDR3 spans 13 amino acids. Germline-derived CDR1 and CDR2 are SGHRS and YFSETQ. Trimming stripped 0 bases from V and 7 bases from J, with 8 bases between.

CDR3 nucleotide sequence: TGTGCCAGCAGCCCGGTCCGAGAGACCCAGTACTTC. It yields the protein CASSPVRETQYF. The genes are TRBV3-1 and TRBJ2-5; no clear D gene. Germline CDR1 reads LGHDT; CDR2 reads YNNKEL (reference sequence). The CDR3 is 12 residues long. V lost 4 bases to trimming and J lost 4 bases, with 7 bases between them.

CDR3 sequence: CASSLLQGTSGEQYF. The CDR3 bases are TGCGCCAGCAGCTTACTCCAGGGAACGTCCGGAGAGCAGTACTTC. The J gene is TRBJ2-7, the V gene TRBV5-1; tentative D call: TRBD1 (5 bases). The CDR3 length is 15 residues. Germline V gene data show CDR1 as SGHRS and CDR2 as YFSETQ. Trimming pared 2 bases from V and 7 bases from J, leaving 19 bases between.

This clonotype appeared a single time. This chain joins TRBV7-3 and TRBJ2-5, with 8 bases identical to TRBD2. The J segment lost 5 bases and the V segment lost 2 bases, leaving 10 bases of the junction unmatched. Germline V gene lookup returns CDR1 SGHTA and CDR2 FQGTGA. The CDR3 covers 16 residues. CDR3 sequence reads: CASSLGSSGSGETQYF. In DNA, the CDR3 is TGTGCCAGCAGCTTAGGCTCTAGCGGGTCGGGGGAGACCCAGTACTTC.

This clonotype appeared a single time. V and J are TRBV28 and TRBJ2-2, with a tentative D call TRBD1 (6 bases). CDR1 and CDR2 (germline): MDHEN, SYDVKM. V gave up 3 bases and J gave up 3 bases, with 11 bases separating them. The CDR3 has 15 residues. The CDR3 DNA is TGTGCCAGCAGTTTCCCGACAGGTTACACCGGGGAGCTGTTTTTT. Translated: CASSFPTGYTGELFF.

V gene TRBV7-9 combines with J gene TRBJ2-3; D possibly corresponds to TRBD1 (5 bases). The V end lost 6 bases, the J end lost 4 bases, and 8 bases lay between the germline ends. In germline, CDR1 is SEHNR, CDR2 FQNEAQ (reference sequence). The CDR3 loop spans 12 amino acids. CDR3 DNA sequence: TGTGCCAGCAGTCCAGGGCCAGATACGCAGTATTTT. This translates into CASSPGPDTQYF.

This clonotype was detected only once. The V and J genes are TRBV5-7 and TRBJ1-1; a weak D match, TRBD1 (5 bases). TRBV5-7 is designated an ORF whose function remains uncertain. V lost 4 bases to trimming and J lost 2 bases, with 24 bases between them. The CDR3 loop spans 18 amino acids. The CDR3: CASSPRADNGRENTEAFF. The DNA for the CDR3 is TGTGCCAGCAGCCCGAGGGCAGATAATGGCAGGGAAAACACTGAAGCTTTCTTT.

The rearrangement uses TRBV10-3 and TRBJ2-1, with D possibly matching TRBD1 (6 bases). The CDR3 runs 11 residues. CDR1 is ENHRY, CDR2 SYGVKD, per germline. V was trimmed by 8 bases and J by 8 bases, leaving 10 bases between them. The CDR3 region has the DNA TGTGCCATCTCAGGGGCCCATGAGCAGTTCTTC. Protein product: CAISGAHEQFF.

V usage is TRBV19 and J usage is TRBJ1-5, with a weak D call TRBD1 (6 bases). The CDR3 extends over 15 amino acids. Germline CDR1 reads LNHDA; CDR2 reads SQIVND (reference sequence). V was cut by 6 bases and J by 0 bases, with 12 bases left in between. The CDR3 sequence is CASRRLTGSNQPQHF. The CDR3 region has the DNA TGTGCCAGTAGACGACTGACAGGTAGCAATCAGCCCCAGCATTTT.

The chain recombines TRBV28 with TRBJ1-5, with 7 bases lining up with TRBD1. Germline V lookup: CDR1 MDHEN, CDR2 SYDVKM. Losses at the gene ends were 1 base for V and 5 bases for J; bases not matched to a gene: 2. This CDR3 contains 14 residues. The CDR3 DNA sequence: TGTGCCAGCAGTTTATACAGGGGCCATCAGCCCCAGCATTTT. As protein: CASSLYRGHQPQHF.

The rearrangement uses TRBV19 and TRBJ1-6, with 9 positions matching TRBD1. The CDR3 runs to 15 residues. The V and J ends lost 2 bases and 8 bases, in that order; junction bases with no gene match: 4. Looked up from germline, CDR1 is LNHDA and CDR2 is SQIVND (reference sequence). CDR3 residues: CASSIIRTGDSPLHF. The CDR3 DNA sequence: TGTGCCAGTAGTATAATCCGGACAGGGGATTCACCCCTCCACTTT.

The genes are TRBV10-3 and TRBJ1-4, with 7 bases aligning to TRBD1. CDR1 ENHRY and CDR2 SYGVKD come from the germline V gene. J lost 8 bases, V lost 8 bases, and 8 bases had no gene match. This CDR3 comprises 13 residues. The CDR3 loop reads CAIAGTVKEKLFF. The CDR3 DNA follows: TGTGCCATCGCCGGGACAGTTAAAGAAAAACTGTTTTTT.

The V gene is TRBV12-3 or TRBV12-4, the J gene TRBJ1-4; D is undetermined. This CDR3 spans 16 amino acids. V lost 6 bases and J lost 3, with 17 bases in between. The CDR3: CASSPLGYRSNEKLFF. The DNA of the CDR3 is TGTGCCAGCAGCCCGCTTGGGTACCGATCTAATGAAAAACTGTTTTTT.

The rearrangement links TRBV12-3 or TRBV12-4 to TRBJ1-6, with TRBD1 matching over 7 bases. V was clipped by 5 bases and J by 6 bases; unmatched bases: 7. The CDR3 is 15 residues long. The CDR3 bases are TGTGCCAGCAGTGACAGGGTGAGGGGTAATTCACCCCTCCACTTT. Translated: CASSDRVRGNSPLHF.

J is TRBJ2-2 and V is TRBV6-5; the D call may be TRBD1 or TRBD2 (5 bases each). This CDR3 comprises 16 residues. V dropped 6 bases and J dropped 5 bases, with 19 bases sitting between them. Germline CDR1 and CDR2: MNHEY and SVGAGI. The CDR3 protein is CASRLLPGPLTGELFF. DNA of the CDR3: TGTGCCAGCAGATTATTACCGGGACCGTTGACCGGGGAGCTGTTTTTT.

The gene calls are TRBV5-1 and TRBJ2-2; 7 bases line up with TRBD2. J lost 0 bases, V lost 5 bases, and 13 bases had no gene match. This CDR3 comprises 18 residues. CDR1 and CDR2 (germline): SGHRS, YFSETQ. This chain's CDR3 is CASSLGGTIPTNTGELFF. In DNA, the CDR3 is TGCGCCAGCAGTCTGGGGGGGACTATTCCTACGAACACCGGGGAGCTGTTTTTT.

The chain recombines TRBV4-3 with TRBJ2-4; D gene ambiguous. The CDR3 consists of 16 residues. Trimming took off 0 bases at V and 0 bases at J, with 9 bases between the two ends. Germline CDR1 and CDR2: LGHNA and YSLEER. The chain's CDR3 is CASSQDFDLAKNIQYF. CDR3 sequence (DNA): TGCGCCAGCAGCCAAGATTTCGACTTAGCCAAAAACATTCAGTACTTC.

This clonotype was recorded once. The CDR3 DNA follows: TGTGCCAGCAGCTTAGTTGCGGACACTCTGAACAATGAGCAGTTCTTC. Translating it yields CASSLVADTLNNEQFF. This rearrangement joins TRBV11-3 to TRBJ2-1; D possibly corresponds to TRBD1 (5 bases). The CDR3 runs 16 residues. CDR1 SGHNT and CDR2 YENEEA come from the germline V gene. The ends were cut back, 1 base at V and 5 bases at J, with 15 bases in the middle.

The chain has TRBV3-1 and TRBJ2-7; D is perhaps TRBD1 (6 bases). Germline V CDR1 and CDR2: LGHDT, YNNKEL (reference sequence). The CDR3 is 14 residues long. V lost 8 bases and J 3 bases, leaving 17 bases between the germline ends. CDR3 DNA: TGTGCCAGCCGCAATCAGGGGCTTATCTACGAGCAGTACTTC. Translating it yields CASRNQGLIYEQYF.

The sample holds a few counts of this clonotype. The chain carries TRBV12-3 or TRBV12-4 and TRBJ1-1; tentative D call: TRBD1 (5 bases). This CDR3 spans 11 amino acids. V lost 6 bases to trimming and J lost 6 bases, with 8 bases between them. The CDR3: CASRVGAEAFF. CDR3 bases: TGTGCCAGCAGGGTGGGGGCTGAAGCTTTCTTT.

The genes are TRBV9 and TRBJ1-5; no definite D call. Germline V gene data show CDR1 as SGDLS and CDR2 as YYNGEE. The CDR3 runs to 14 residues. With 0 bases removed from V and 3 bases from J, the gap between germline ends came to 7 bases. The chain's CDR3 is CASSVGLNNQPQHF. The CDR3 region has the DNA TGTGCCAGCAGCGTAGGGCTGAACAATCAGCCCCAGCATTTT.

The J gene is TRBJ2-1, the V gene TRBV12-3 or TRBV12-4; possible D gene TRBD2, 7 bases. The V gene lost 3 bases and the J gene lost 7 bases, with 16 bases spanning the gap. The CDR3 extends over 15 amino acids. CDR3 region: CASSLKGGAENEQFF. CDR3 nucleotides: TGTGCCAGCAGTTTGAAGGGGGGGGCAGAAAATGAGCAGTTCTTC.